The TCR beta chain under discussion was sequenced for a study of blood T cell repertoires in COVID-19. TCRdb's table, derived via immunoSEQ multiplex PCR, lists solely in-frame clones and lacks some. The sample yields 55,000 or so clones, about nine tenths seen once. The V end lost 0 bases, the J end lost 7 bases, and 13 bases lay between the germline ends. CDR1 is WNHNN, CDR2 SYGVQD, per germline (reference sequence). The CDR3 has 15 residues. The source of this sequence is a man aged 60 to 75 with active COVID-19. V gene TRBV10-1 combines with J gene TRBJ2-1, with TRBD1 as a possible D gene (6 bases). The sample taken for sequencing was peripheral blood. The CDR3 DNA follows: TGCGCCAGCAGTGAGTCTCGGGACATTAGGAATGAGCAGTTCTTC. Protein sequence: CASSESRDIRNEQFF.